The entry below describes one TCR beta chain. The antigen this receptor binds is unknown. One base away lies a much larger clone, so this may be a sequencing read error. Amplification of TCR beta CDR3 regions was carried out from RNA transcripts. For the first round of RT-PCR on the TCR CDR3, the HTBI primer set was used together with the Qiagen OneStep RT-PCR kit. Libraries were constructed in a second round of multiplex PCR, after which size selection and purification were performed. Sequencing of the libraries was done on an Illumina HiSeq2000 using paired-end 100 bp reads. The source study handled its data this way. SOAPnuke was used to process the raw data, throwing out any read that contained adapters or uncalled bases, had a mean Phred below 15, or lacked an exact constant-primer or identifier match. COPE v1.2.5 was used to merge high-quality paired reads, and clonotypes were defined as unique nucleotide sequences. MiTCR v1.1 was used to align clonotypes to the IMGT TRBV, TRBD and TRBJ reference segments. The analysis included only V-J combinations with a frequency above 0.0001, which together covered over 98% of the repertoires. A TCS score was defined as the ratio of F50 (clonal expansion) to E x V (chaos), with BLOSUM62-based TCRdist applied between CDR3 peptides within each V-J. Welch's t-statistics and random forest reduced fewer than 550 V-J features to 13, which were used in a naive Bayes classifier (R e1071). The public reads were reanalyzed by TCRdb: fastp trimming at Q25, MiXCR alignment, in-frame beta chains only. CDR3 protein sequences are deduplicated, and each keeps its most common genes and DNA. TCRdb, rather than the study authors, made the V and J calls. Within this sample are under 700,000 distinct CDR3 sequences, with roughly 46% of them counted one time only. Of the sample, 8.2% is held by the ten largest clones.

Here V drops 6 bases and J drops 10 bases, and the junction holds 7 bases not matched to any gene. CDR1 and CDR2, looked up from the germline V gene, are WSHSY and SAAADI. There are 14 amino acids in the CDR3, from cysteine to phenylalanine inclusive. The kept DNA is CDR3 alone, 42 bases in frame from the first base. The source of the sample is a study of T cells in Graves' hyperthyroidism and ophthalmopathy (dated by TCRdb to about 2019). The study in broad terms: To identify TCR V-J signatures that set the groups apart, the researchers used a discovery cohort of more than 95 patients, made up of under 50 with Graves' ophthalmopathy and around 58 with stable Graves' hyperthyroidism. Prospective prediction of ophthalmopathy was tested in an independent validation cohort consisting of 18 hyperthyroidism patients and about 17 patients who later progressed to ophthalmopathy. The roughly 90 discovery patients were divided at random into training and test sets in a 7:3 ratio. In addition, the study compared T-cell repertoires in thyroid tissue and in blood from roughly 6 Graves' hyperthyroidism patients. Once sampling was done, hyperthyroidism patients were given methimazole at a starting dose of 30 mg daily, whereas ophthalmopathy patients were given high-dose intravenous methylprednisolone. TCR Vbeta CDR3 sequencing of approximately 140 peripheral blood samples (43 ophthalmopathy, around 80 hyperthyroidism and around 17 progressor patients) is reported in the paper. Beyond this particular receptor, the publication reports: A model built on a 13 V-J signature distinguished ophthalmopathy from stable hyperthyroidism, reaching about 88% sensitivity and about 81% specificity in cross-validation and 80%/75% in testing. In validation, the model predicted progression to ophthalmopathy a median of roughly 6.2 months before onset, with about 67% sensitivity and roughly 79% specificity. Most expanded thyroid clonotypes (frequency above 0.001) were also detected in blood, suggesting blood repertoires may reflect thyroid immune responses. No statistical method was used to set the sample size in advance, and investigators knew the group allocation.

Stable Graves' hyperthyroidism was defined as the absence of progression to ophthalmopathy over 18 months of follow-up. Hyperthyroidism patients were newly diagnosed, had a disease duration of under 2 months, and were aged 18 to 65 years. The study excluded patients with uncontrolled infections, other autoimmune diseases, pregnancy or lactation. Diagnoses were established on the basis of clinical symptoms, serum thyroxine and TRAb, thyroid ultrasound, and orbital computed tomography. Trizol reagent was used to extract total RNA, and RNA quality was then checked on an Agilent 2100 Bioanalyzer. The clonotype originates from a woman aged 18-35 years with Graves' hyperthyroidism. Donor details come from another sample of the same person, matched by shared clones. Input material: peripheral blood or thyroid tissue (not recorded which). The chain is encoded by TRBV10-2 joined to TRBJ1-6; 9 bases in the junction line up with TRBD1. The CDR3 region reads CASSWGTGNSPLHF. The DNA is as follows: TGCGCCAGCAGCTGGGGGACAGGGAACTCACCCCTCCACTTT.